This entry is about one T cell receptor beta chain. Its cognate antigen is unknown. This sample was included in a study of beta chain features in type 1 diabetes. Whole-study context: The study examined more than 100,000,000 sorted cells across all samples. Study observations and caveats: For patients, the naive, central memory and Treg TCRB repertoires appeared more alike than for healthy donors.

The CDR3 totals 15 residues. J gave up 2 bases and V 2 bases, and 4 bases lay outside the gene matches. Looked up from germline, CDR1 is SGHDT and CDR2 is YYEEEE. Expressed TCRB transcripts got sequenced, as all isolated RNA was reverse transcribed. Profiling relied on immunoSEQ multiplex PCR, and the TCRdb table lists in-frame clones only, not all of them. The data show about 270,000 clones, less than 15% seen once. Using CD45RO/CCR7/CD25/CD127/CD95/CD27, CD4+ naive, central memory, regulatory and stem cell-like memory cells were sorted. The J gene is TRBJ2-1, the V gene TRBV5-6; 7 bases match TRBD2. The sequenced sample consisted of naive CD4+ T cells from blood. The receptor was isolated from a woman aged 40 to 50 in good health. The CDR3 DNA reads as TGTGCCAGCAGCTTATTGCTAGCGGCCTACAATGAGCAGTTCTTC. Translating gives CASSLLLAAYNEQFF.